This T cell receptor (beta chain) emerged from a study of blood T cell repertoires in COVID-19. Turning to the study itself: Whether acute or convalescent, the COVID-19 samples came from the United States, Italy and Spain. Sources were T cells, B-cell-depleted T cells, or PBMCs; the material itself was cDNA or gDNA.

The germline CDR1 and CDR2 sequences are DFQATT and SNEGSKA (reference sequence). Trimming removed 3 bases from V and 7 bases from J; junction bases left unmatched: 8. CDR3 size: 14 residues. Original handling: Nucleated cell number was recorded as an estimate derived from reference gene primer amplification. Generated by immunoSEQ multiplex PCR, the TCRdb table keeps only in-frame clones and is missing some. V and J calls and clone size are those listed in that table; D and trimming were worked out from the DNA. Seen here are around 67,000 clones, around nine tenths observed once, and the top ten hold around 20%.

The TCR was taken from an elderly woman with acute or convalescent COVID-19. The chain has TRBV20-1 and TRBJ2-1, with 8 bases matching TRBD2. Sequenced sample: peripheral blood. CDR3: CSASSTGGPNEQFF. In DNA form, the CDR3 reads TGCAGTGCTAGTTCGACGGGAGGGCCGAATGAGCAGTTCTTC.